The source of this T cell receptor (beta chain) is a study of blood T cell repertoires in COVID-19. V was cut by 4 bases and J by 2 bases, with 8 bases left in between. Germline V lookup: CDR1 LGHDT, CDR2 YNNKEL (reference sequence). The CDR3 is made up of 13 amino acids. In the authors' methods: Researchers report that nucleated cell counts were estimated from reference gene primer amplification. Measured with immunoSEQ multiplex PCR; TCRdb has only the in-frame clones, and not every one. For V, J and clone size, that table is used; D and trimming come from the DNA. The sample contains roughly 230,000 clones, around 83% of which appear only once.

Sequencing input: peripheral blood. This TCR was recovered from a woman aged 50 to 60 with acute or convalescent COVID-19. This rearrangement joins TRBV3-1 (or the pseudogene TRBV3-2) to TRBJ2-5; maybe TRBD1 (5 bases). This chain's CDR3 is CASSLQVQETQYF. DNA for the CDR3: TGTGCCAGCAGCCTACAGGTTCAAGAGACCCAGTACTTC.